Presented here are 31 T cell receptor beta chains from one specimen sequenced in a study of blood T cell repertoires in COVID-19 (dated by TCRdb to about 2020). The receptor library was made with the immunoSEQ multiplex PCR assay. The immuneACCESS repertoire file appears here via TCRdb, limited to in-frame rearrangements. These files lack a portion of the clones; in checked studies, under half of the deficit traces to unresolved V genes, and the cause of the others is not known. The sample records around 100,000 clones, about 86% of which are singletons. The ten largest clones take up 5% of the sample. The sample consisted of peripheral blood. These receptors all come from a human donor in a cohort sampled during active COVID-19.

This clone showed up just once. The chain has TRBV7-9 and TRBJ1-4; D unclear. Germline-derived CDR1 and CDR2 are SEHNR and FQNEAQ (reference sequence). The CDR3 is 15 residues long. With 2 bases removed from V and 5 bases from J, the gap between germline ends came to 12 bases. The CDR3 loop is CASSLTRFANEKLFF. DNA of the CDR3: TGTGCCAGCAGCTTAACGCGATTCGCCAATGAAAAACTGTTTTTT.

The CDR3 region is CASSDLGGNIQYF. In DNA, the CDR3 is TGTGCCAGCAGCGACCTCGGGGGGAACATTCAGTACTTC. The rearrangement joins TRBV5-4 to TRBJ2-4; 7 nucleotides agree with TRBD2. The CDR3 length is 13 residues. With V trimmed by 4 bases and J by 7 bases, 5 bases remained unmatched. Germline V CDR1 and CDR2: SGHNT, YYREEE (reference sequence).

The V and J genes are TRBV7-8 and TRBJ2-6; D is unclear. V was trimmed by 4 bases and J by 2 bases, leaving 3 bases between them. The CDR3 is 13 amino acids. Germline V gene data show CDR1 as SGHVS and CDR2 as FQNEAQ. CDR3 coding DNA: TGTGCCAGCAGCTATACTGGGGCCAACGTCCTGACTTTC. Its translation: CASSYTGANVLTF.

This chain links TRBV19 with TRBJ1-1, with 7 bases fitting TRBD1. The germline V gene has CDR1 LNHDA and CDR2 SQIVND (reference sequence). The CDR3 has 13 residues. The V and J ends lost 2 bases and 5 bases, in that order; junction bases with no gene match: 2. In DNA form, the CDR3 reads TGTGCCAGTAGTATAAGGGACAGTACTGAAGCTTTCTTT. Translated, it gives CASSIRDSTEAFF.

The V call is TRBV19, the J call TRBJ2-2; TRBD2 matches at 7 bases. The junction had 19 bases not matched to a gene; V was cut back by 10 bases and J by 8 bases. Per the germline V gene, CDR1 is LNHDA and CDR2 is SQIVND (reference sequence). The CDR3 extends over 16 amino acids. CDR3 sequence (DNA): TGTGCCACCTCAACAGGTGGGGGAGGGCCCGCGGGGGAGCTGTTTTTT. Translation: CATSTGGGGPAGELFF.

The chain uses TRBV28 and TRBJ2-1; 12 bases are a match to TRBD2. This CDR3 has 14 residues. V trimming: 7 bases; J trimming: 6 bases; junction bases outside the gene matches: 4. Germline CDR1 is MDHEN and CDR2 is SYDVKM. The CDR3 region is CASIRLAGANEQFF. The CDR3 DNA follows: TGTGCCAGCATCCGACTAGCGGGAGCCAATGAGCAGTTCTTC.

This clone was detected a few times. CDR3: CASSFYLQGDYEQYF. DNA for the CDR3: TGTGCCAGCAGCTTCTATTTACAGGGGGACTACGAGCAGTACTTC. J is TRBJ2-7 and V is TRBV5-4; 8 nucleotides match TRBD1. CDR3 length: 15 residues. Germline V CDR1 and CDR2: SGHNT, YYREEE (reference sequence). Germline trimming cut 2 bases from V and 3 bases from J; bases unmatched to any gene: 7.

This clone has just one count. The chain is built from TRBV6-5 and TRBJ1-6; D remains unclear. V gave up 8 bases and J gave up 7 bases, with 6 bases separating them. The germline V gene encodes CDR1 MNHEY and CDR2 SVGAGI. CDR3 length: 11 residues. CDR3 amino acids: CASGENSPLHF. CDR3 nucleotide sequence: TGTGCCAGCGGAGAAAATTCACCCCTCCACTTT.

The chain has TRBV4-1 and TRBJ2-3, with 8 bases fitting TRBD2. The CDR3 totals 15 residues. Germline assignment: CDR1 MGHRA and CDR2 YSYEKL. V shed 6 bases and J 2 bases; nucleotides not matched to a gene: 7. The CDR3 DNA reads as TGCGCCAGCAGTATCACTAGCGGAGACACAGATACGCAGTATTTT. Residues: CASSITSGDTDTQYF.

This rearrangement joins TRBV5-1 to TRBJ2-3; 10 bases agree with TRBD2. Per the germline V gene, CDR1 is SGHRS and CDR2 is YFSETQ. J lost 7 bases, V lost 0 bases, and 5 bases had no gene match. The CDR3 extends over 15 amino acids. The CDR3 loop is CASSLGGLASHTQYF. The CDR3 DNA reads TGCGCCAGCAGCTTGGGGGGACTAGCGAGTCATACGCAGTATTTT.

V gene TRBV10-3 combines with J gene TRBJ2-1; TRBD1 might be the D (6 bases). Trimming stripped 4 bases from V and 7 bases from J, with 20 bases between. CDR1 is ENHRY and CDR2 is SYGVKD in the germline V gene. The CDR3 runs 16 residues. Here the CDR3 reads CAISGPGRTEVNEQFF. The CDR3 nucleotides read TGTGCCATCAGTGGTCCTGGAAGGACAGAGGTAAATGAGCAGTTCTTC.

V gene TRBV29-1 combines with J gene TRBJ2-3; TRBD1 matches at 7 bases. With 1 base clipped from V and 2 bases from J, the junction kept 3 bases outside the gene matches. This CDR3 comprises 14 residues. CDR1 is SQVTM, CDR2 ANQGSEA, per germline. CDR3 sequence (DNA): TGCAGCGTTGAAGTAGGGGGCCTCACAGATACGCAGTATTTT. Amino acid sequence: CSVEVGGLTDTQYF.

This clone came up once. This chain joins TRBV7-3 and TRBJ2-1, with 9 bases lining up with TRBD2. CDR1 and CDR2 from the germline V gene are SGHTA and FQGTGA. The trim removed 4 bases at V and 4 bases at J, leaving 11 bases unmatched. CDR3 length: 17 amino acids. The CDR3 coding sequence is TGTGCCAGCAGCTCCCAGCGGTCTAGCGGGGTATACAATGAGCAGTTCTTC. Residues: CASSSQRSSGVYNEQFF.

The chain recombines TRBV30 with TRBJ1-2, with 7 bases that match TRBD1. V lost 5 bases and J lost 8; bases outside the gene matches: 14. CDR1 is GTSNPN, CDR2 SVGIG, per germline (reference sequence). CDR3 length: 14 amino acids. In DNA, the CDR3 is TGTGCCTGGGGGAAGGGGGCGAACCCTTCCGGCTACACCTTC. This codes for CAWGKGANPSGYTF.

The V and J genes are TRBV7-2 and TRBJ2-5; D call uncertain. V was shortened by 0 bases and J by 5 bases, with 10 bases between the two germline ends. This CDR3 has 14 residues. Germline V gives CDR1 SGHTA, CDR2 FQGNSA. CDR3 loop: CASSLAPGSETQYF. The CDR3 coding sequence is TGTGCCAGCAGCTTAGCGCCCGGGTCGGAGACCCAGTACTTC.

This chain connects TRBV7-9 to TRBJ2-5; TRBD2 matches at 8 bases. Per the germline V gene, CDR1 is SEHNR and CDR2 is FQNEAQ (reference sequence). Trimming at V came to 6 bases and at J to 3 bases, leaving 12 bases not matched to a gene. The CDR3 extends over 16 amino acids. The CDR3 DNA reads TGTGCCAGCAGTGCCAGCGGGAGCTTACCCAAAGAGACCCAGTACTTC. As protein: CASSASGSLPKETQYF.

The CDR3, as DNA: TGTGCCAGCAGTCCCAGCGGGGGCGCGACCGGGGAGCTGTTTTTT. This encodes CASSPSGGATGELFF. The genes are TRBV7-3 and TRBJ2-2, with 8 nucleotides matching TRBD2. CDR3 length: 15 residues. With V trimmed by 6 bases and J by 5 bases, 8 bases remained unmatched. Germline CDR1 is SGHTA and CDR2 is FQGTGA.

The chain recombines TRBV7-2 with TRBJ1-6, with D possibly TRBD1 on 5 matching bases. Germline V lookup: CDR1 SGHTA, CDR2 FQGNSA. Trimming cost V 2 bases and J 9 bases, with 11 bases left between them. This CDR3 comprises 14 residues. CDR3 protein: CASSLFGGSSPLHF. The CDR3 DNA is TGTGCCAGCAGCTTATTCGGGGGGAGTTCACCCCTCCACTTT. The entire variable domain, with the rest obtained from reference TRBV7-2 and TRBJ1-6, is as follows: GAGVSQSPSNKVTEKGKDVELRCDPISGHTALYWYRQSLGQGLEFLIYFQGNSAPDKSGLPSDRFSAERTGGSVSTLTIQRTQQEDSAVYLCASSLFGGSSPLHFGNGTRLTVT.

This clone came up once. The J gene is TRBJ1-1, the V gene TRBV2; D unresolved. Between the trimmed V and J ends, which lost 6 bases and 1 base, there was a span of 12 bases. The CDR3 is made up of 14 amino acids. Looked up from germline, CDR1 is SNHLY and CDR2 is FYNNEI. The CDR3 DNA reads TGTGCCAGCAGCGATGGTCCGGGGAACACTGAAGCTTTCTTT. This codes for CASSDGPGNTEAFF.

The chain employs TRBV19 and TRBJ2-1; 11 nucleotides agree with TRBD2. The V and J ends lost 5 bases and 9 bases, in that order; junction bases with no gene match: 12. CDR3 length: 16 residues. From germline, CDR1 is LNHDA and CDR2 SQIVND (reference sequence). The CDR3: CASSSRATSGRSEQFF. The DNA for the CDR3 is TGTGCCAGTAGTTCCCGGGCTACTAGCGGGAGAAGTGAGCAGTTCTTC.

This chain joins TRBV5-1 and TRBJ2-7; D is possibly TRBD1 (7 bases). Germline CDR1 and CDR2: SGHRS and YFSETQ. The length of the CDR3 is 15 residues. V lost 0 bases to trimming and J lost 4 bases, with 14 bases between them. CDR3 bases: TGCGCCAGCAGCTTGGGACAGGGAGGCGGATACGAGCAGTACTTC. Translation: CASSLGQGGGYEQYF.

V is TRBV7-9 and J is TRBJ2-7, with 14 bases identical to TRBD2. Germline CDR1 is SEHNR and CDR2 is FQNEAQ (reference sequence). After removal of 4 bases from V and 2 bases from J, the junction contained 10 bases not matched to a gene. This CDR3 has 18 residues. The CDR3 nucleotides read TGTGCCAGCAGCTCGACTAGCGGGAGGGCCGTGGGGGCCTACGAGCAGTACTTC. It specifies CASSSTSGRAVGAYEQYF. The full variable domain, completed using reference TRBV7-9 and TRBJ2-7, is DTGVSQNPRHKITKRGQNVTFRCDPISEHNRLYWYRQTLGQGPEFLTYFQNEAQLEKSRLLSDRFSAERPKGSFSTLEIQRTEQGDSAMYLCASSSTSGRAVGAYEQYFGPGTRLTVT.

The genes are TRBV9 and TRBJ2-7; perhaps TRBD2 as D (7 bases). CDR3 length: 16 amino acids. Trimming pared 0 bases from V and 0 bases from J, leaving 13 bases between. Germline-derived CDR1 and CDR2 are SGDLS and YYNGEE. CDR3 sequence: CASSVGRGALSYEQYF. The CDR3 DNA reads TGTGCCAGCAGCGTAGGTCGGGGGGCCCTCTCCTACGAGCAGTACTTC.

The chain couples TRBV4-1 to TRBJ2-5, with a tentative D call TRBD2 (6 bases). Germline-derived CDR1 and CDR2 are MGHRA and YSYEKL. Between the trimmed V and J ends, which lost 4 bases and 3 bases, there was a span of 12 bases. This CDR3 region has 14 residues. DNA of the CDR3: TGCGCCAGCAGCCTCGGTCCGGGGGAAGAGACCCAGTACTTC. Translated, it gives CASSLGPGEETQYF.

The chain has TRBV7-2 and TRBJ2-7; possible D gene TRBD1, 6 bases. CDR1 is SGHTA, CDR2 FQGNSA, per germline. Deletions cut 5 bases from V and 0 bases from J, with 14 bases between. CDR3 size: 15 residues. The chain's CDR3 is CASSRTGTTSYEQYF. Here the CDR3 DNA reads TGTGCCAGCAGCCGCACAGGGACAACCTCCTACGAGCAGTACTTC.

The chain links TRBV12-2 to TRBJ1-4. TRBV12-2 constitutes a pseudogene. This CDR3 contains 17 residues. CDR3 region: CASRLRDGCGANEKLFF. The CDR3 region has the DNA TGTGCAAGTCGCTTACGGGACGGCTGCGGGGCTAATGAAAAACTGTTTTTT.

Comments on this clone: In the same sample, other DNA sequences code for this CDR3. The CDR3 DNA sequence: TGTGCCAGGCCCGCGAGGGGGGGCGGTGAGCAGTACTTC. Protein sequence: CARPARGGGEQYF. This sequence joins TRBV6-5 and TRBJ2-7; D might be TRBD2 (7 bases). The V and J ends lost 9 bases and 7 bases respectively, with 19 bases between them. CDR1 and CDR2 from the germline V gene are MNHEY and SVGAGI. This CDR3 is 13 amino acids long.

CDR3 amino acids: CSAPRDSGAFF. CDR3 coding DNA: TGCAGTGCTCCCCGGGACAGTGGGGCTTTCTTT. The chain recombines TRBV20-1 with TRBJ1-1; 7 bases match TRBD1. The CDR3 sequence is 11 residues long. CDR1 and CDR2 (germline): DFQATT, SNEGSKA (reference sequence). Losses at the gene ends were 5 bases for V and 11 bases for J; bases not matched to a gene: 8.

The chain links TRBV6-4 to TRBJ2-3; D unclear. The CDR3 contains 15 residues. Germline CDR1 and CDR2: MRHNA and SNTAGT. V lost 4 bases, J lost 0 bases, and 11 bases lay in between. This CDR3 is CASSAFSGSTDTQYF. The CDR3 nucleotides are TGTGCCAGCAGTGCCTTCTCGGGTAGCACAGATACGCAGTATTTT.

The chain has TRBV7-9 and TRBJ2-7; TRBD1 is a possible D gene (7 bases). The V end lost 4 bases, the J end lost 4 bases, and 14 bases lay between the germline ends. In germline, CDR1 is SEHNR, CDR2 FQNEAQ (reference sequence). This CDR3 contains 14 residues. CDR3 protein: CASSSEGAVYEQYF. For the CDR3, the DNA is TGTGCCAGCAGCTCGGAGGGGGCGGTTTACGAGCAGTACTTC.

V gene TRBV5-4 combines with J gene TRBJ1-2; perhaps TRBD1 as D (5 bases). The germline CDR1 and CDR2 sequences are SGHNT and YYREEE (reference sequence). Trimming left V 0 bases short and J 4 bases short, with 16 bases between. The CDR3 has 16 residues. The chain's CDR3 is CASSLVHRQGTYGYTF. The CDR3, as DNA: TGTGCCAGCAGCTTGGTGCACAGGCAAGGAACCTATGGCTACACCTTC.